One sample yielded the 18 T cell receptor beta chains listed below, sequenced in a study of shared clonotypes between healthy human individuals. The assay was immunoSEQ multiplex PCR, and TCRdb's table has in-frame clones only and misses some. The table has 2,100,000 or so clones, approximately 94% seen once. Sample: naive CD4+ T cells sorted from blood. Regarding subset: CD45RA+ positively selected. The source of these receptors is a man aged 18 to 35 in good health.

DNA for the CDR3: TGTGCCAGCGCGGGAGCGGCTGGGTCCTACAATGAGCAGTTCTTC. This encodes CASAGAAGSYNEQFF. The chain joins TRBV9 to TRBJ2-1; 7 nucleotides match TRBD2. The CDR3 runs 15 residues. With V trimmed by 7 bases and J by 1 base, 8 bases remained unmatched. Per germline, CDR1 SGDLS and CDR2 YYNGEE. The whole variable domain, remainder taken from reference TRBV9 and TRBJ2-1, is DSGVTQTPKHLITATGQRVTLRCSPRSGDLSVYWYQQSLDQGLQFLIQYYNGEERAKGNILERFSAQQFPDLHSELNLSSLELGDSALYFCASAGAAGSYNEQFFGPGTRLTVL.

This chain connects TRBV30 to TRBJ1-2; 9 nucleotides agree with TRBD1. CDR3 length equals 14 residues. J was trimmed by 5 bases and V by 2 bases; bases with no gene match: 6. The germline V gene has CDR1 GTSNPN and CDR2 SVGIG (reference sequence). The CDR3 loop reads CAWSPGQGFYGYTF. In DNA, the CDR3 is TGTGCCTGGAGTCCTGGACAGGGGTTTTATGGCTACACCTTC. Combining the CDR3 with reference TRBV30 and TRBJ1-2 gives the whole variable domain SQTIHQWPATLVQPVGSPLSLECTVEGTSNPNLYWYRQAAGRGLQLLFYSVGIGQISSEVPQNLSASRPQDRQFILSSKKLLLSDSGFYLCAWSPGQGFYGYTFGSGTRLTVV.

This chain links TRBV6-5 with TRBJ1-6; the D is unclear. CDR1 MNHEY and CDR2 SVGAGI come from the germline V gene. Trimming took off 0 bases at V and 11 bases at J, with 8 bases between the two ends. The CDR3 length is 13 residues. This CDR3 reads CASSYSPSAPLHF. CDR3 coding DNA: TGTGCCAGCAGTTACTCACCGTCGGCACCCCTCCACTTT.

The chain employs TRBV6-1 and TRBJ1-2; D ambiguous. The V gene's germline CDR1 is MNHNS and CDR2 SASEGT. The V end was cut by 7 bases, the J end by 5 bases, with 17 bases between. The CDR3 is 14 residues long. The CDR3 DNA follows: TGTGCCAGCATCGCACGTGCGGTGAGTTATGGCTACACCTTC. It codes for CASIARAVSYGYTF.

This clone was seen only once. The gene calls are TRBV18 and TRBJ2-7; D not certain. The germline gives CDR1 KGHSH, CDR2 LQKENI. V shed 2 bases and J shed 5 bases, with 13 bases lying between them. This CDR3 comprises 14 residues. The CDR3, as DNA: TGTGCCAGCTCACCAAGACCAGGTACTGACGAGCAGTACTTC. It encodes CASSPRPGTDEQYF.

This clone was observed once. V gene TRBV29-1 combines with J gene TRBJ2-1, with unresolved D. CDR1 and CDR2 (germline): SQVTM, ANQGSEA. V gave up 8 bases and J gave up 0 bases, with 14 bases separating them. The CDR3 is made up of 14 amino acids. CDR3 region: CSLGPRSSYNEQFF. The CDR3 DNA reads as TGCAGCTTAGGTCCCAGGAGCTCCTACAATGAGCAGTTCTTC.

This clone showed up just a few times. At the DNA level, this CDR3 is encoded by other sequences in the same sample as well. The genes are TRBV29-1 and TRBJ1-1; perhaps TRBD1 as D (5 bases). CDR1 is SQVTM, CDR2 ANQGSEA, per germline. The CDR3 covers 11 residues. Trimming took 6 bases from V and 5 from J, leaving 10 bases between them. The CDR3 nucleotides are TGCAGCGTGGACCGGGGGACTGAAGCTTTCTTT. This codes for CSVDRGTEAFF.

This clone was seen a single time. The chain carries TRBV27 and TRBJ1-2, with D perhaps TRBD1 (6 bases). CDR3 length: 14 amino acids. V lost 6 bases and J 2 bases, leaving 13 bases between the germline ends. The germline gives CDR1 MNHEY, CDR2 SMNVEV (reference sequence). The CDR3: CASSRSGHNYGYTF. The CDR3, as DNA: TGTGCCAGCAGCCGCTCGGGACACAACTATGGCTACACCTTC.

The V gene is TRBV4-1, the J gene TRBJ1-2, with D hard to call. Germline CDR1 is MGHRA and CDR2 is YSYEKL. The CDR3 length is 14 residues. Trimming took 0 bases from V and 4 from J, leaving 9 bases between them. The CDR3 loop reads CASSQDSDFYGYTF. CDR3 DNA: TGCGCCAGCAGCCAAGACTCCGACTTCTATGGCTACACCTTC.

The rearrangement links TRBV25-1 to TRBJ2-5; no definite D call. V lost 1 base to trimming and J lost 4 bases, with 16 bases between them. Germline V gene sequence: CDR1 MGHDK, CDR2 SYGVNS. The CDR3 consists of 16 residues. The CDR3 region has the DNA TGTGCCAGCAGTGAATCCATATTAAAACCCGGAGAGACCCAGTACTTC. This codes for CASSESILKPGETQYF.

The chain links TRBV10-3 to TRBJ2-7; 7 bases are shared with TRBD1. Germline CDR1 ENHRY, CDR2 SYGVKD. The J segment lost 4 bases and the V segment lost 3 bases, leaving 6 bases of the junction unmatched. The CDR3 loop spans 14 amino acids. CDR3 sequence: CAISDLGTVYEQYF. The CDR3 coding sequence is TGTGCCATCAGTGACCTGGGGACAGTTTACGAGCAGTACTTC.

V and J are TRBV6-4 and TRBJ2-1; D is perhaps TRBD2 (6 bases). Looked up from germline, CDR1 is MRHNA and CDR2 is SNTAGT. The V gene lost 4 bases and the J gene lost 9 bases, with 10 bases spanning the gap. The CDR3 length is 12 residues. CDR3 sequence (DNA): TGTGCCAGCAGTGTCGGGGGAGGTGAGCAGTTCTTC. The encoded protein is CASSVGGGEQFF.

The gene calls are TRBV2 and TRBJ2-5, with D possibly being TRBD1 or TRBD2 (6 bases each). V was pared by 7 bases and J by 5 bases, with 14 bases between. The CDR3 has 13 residues. Per the germline V gene, CDR1 is SNHLY and CDR2 is FYNNEI. This CDR3 is CASTLGGFETQYF. For the CDR3, the DNA is TGTGCCAGCACCCTAGGGGGGTTCGAGACCCAGTACTTC.

The V gene is TRBV6-5, the J gene TRBJ1-1, with 8 bases that match TRBD1. J gave up 4 bases and V 2 bases, and 3 bases lay outside the gene matches. The length of the CDR3 is 14 residues. The germline V gene has CDR1 MNHEY and CDR2 SVGAGI. DNA of the CDR3: TGTGCCAGCAGTTACCCGGGACAGGCCACTGAAGCTTTCTTT. It codes for CASSYPGQATEAFF.

V and J are TRBV5-6 and TRBJ2-1; 7 bases map to TRBD2. The CDR3 covers 14 residues. The V gene's germline CDR1 is SGHDT and CDR2 YYEEEE. With V trimmed by 3 bases and J by 9 bases, 9 bases remained unmatched. CDR3 sequence: CASSSGGGSGEQFF. The DNA of the CDR3 is TGTGCCAGCAGCTCAGGAGGCGGGAGTGGTGAGCAGTTCTTC.

The rearrangement joins TRBV27 to TRBJ2-2; tentative D call: TRBD2 (5 bases). Trimming cost V 0 bases and J 6 bases, with 11 bases left between them. The CDR3 has 15 amino acids. The germline V gene has CDR1 MNHEY and CDR2 SMNVEV (reference sequence). The CDR3 sequence: CASSLSTGVSGELFF. CDR3 nucleotide sequence: TGTGCCAGCAGTTTATCGACCGGGGTGTCCGGGGAGCTGTTTTTT.

The J gene is TRBJ1-4, the V gene TRBV2; D is possibly TRBD1 (6 bases). The germline V gene encodes CDR1 SNHLY and CDR2 FYNNEI. The CDR3 consists of 14 residues. The ends were cut back, 3 bases at V and 4 bases at J, with 9 bases in the middle. Here the CDR3 DNA reads TGTGCCAGCAGTGAGGACAGATATAATGAAAAACTGTTTTTT. It encodes CASSEDRYNEKLFF.

The J gene is TRBJ2-5, the V gene TRBV30; 9 nucleotides agree with TRBD2. With 0 bases clipped from V and 3 bases from J, the junction kept 11 bases outside the gene matches. CDR3 length: 17 amino acids. CDR1 and CDR2 from the germline V gene are GTSNPN and SVGIG (reference sequence). The CDR3 sequence: CAWSVPPTSGRKETQYF. DNA for the CDR3: TGTGCCTGGAGTGTACCTCCGACTAGCGGACGAAAAGAGACCCAGTACTTC.